Sequencing of this T cell receptor (beta chain) was carried out in a study of T cells in Graves' hyperthyroidism and ophthalmopathy. Study-wide results and caveats: Blood also held most thyroid clonotypes expanded beyond 0.001.

Per the germline V gene, CDR1 is SEHNR and CDR2 is FQNEAQ (reference sequence). The CDR3 is 13 residues long. V gave up 7 bases and J gave up 8 bases, with 14 bases separating them. The TCR beta CDR3 regions underwent amplification using RNA transcripts as the source. TCR CDR3 regions were first amplified by RT-PCR with HTBI primers. One entry per CDR3 protein, called by TCRdb with MiXCR from the multiplex PCR reads. The profile covers a few hundred thousand distinct CDR3 sequences, with roughly 14% appearing a single time and around a quarter taken by the ten largest. This clonotype has at least ten counts. Its antigen remains unidentified. Investigators excluded patients with uncontrolled infection, other autoimmune disease, pregnancy or lactation. Out of approximately 10 ml of fresh peripheral blood came the PBMCs.

This TCR derives from a woman aged 18-30 years with Graves' hyperthyroidism that later progressed to Graves' ophthalmopathy. The gene calls are TRBV7-9 and TRBJ1-4; D gene unclear. The sample was blood. The CDR3 nucleotides are TGTGCCAGCACCCCGCGGACGGGGGAAAAACTGTTTTTT. This codes for CASTPRTGEKLFF. Filled out from reference TRBV7-9 and TRBJ1-4, the complete variable domain reads DTGVSQNPRHKITKRGQNVTFRCDPISEHNRLYWYRQTLGQGPEFLTYFQNEAQLEKSRLLSDRFSAERPKGSFSTLEIQRTEQGDSAMYLCASTPRTGEKLFFGSGTQLSVL.